A single sample gave rise to the 20 T cell receptor beta chains below, sequenced in a study of blood T cells in healthy people across ages. Then a second PCR, running roughly 7 to 11 cycles, was carried out with a sample-barcoded 5' primer and a J-beta primer mix. TCRdb passed the 5' RACE reads through MiXCR, listing each CDR3 protein once. The sample lists approximately 850,000 distinct CDR3 sequences, under 45% occurring once. Source material: blood. The receptor set was obtained from a man in his sixties in good health.

J is TRBJ2-7 and V is TRBV7-2, with D perhaps TRBD1 or TRBD2 (5 bases each). The V end lost 3 bases, the J end lost 2 bases, and 11 bases lay between the germline ends. The CDR3 has 14 amino acids. CDR1 is SGHTA, CDR2 FQGNSA, per germline. This CDR3 reads CASSFDGATYEQYF. The CDR3 nucleotides read TGTGCCAGCAGCTTTGACGGGGCTACCTACGAGCAGTACTTC. Based on the CDR3 plus reference TRBV7-2 and TRBJ2-7, the full variable domain is GAGVSQSPSNKVTEKGKDVELRCDPISGHTALYWYRQSLGQGLEFLIYFQGNSAPDKSGLPSDRFSAERTGGSVSTLTIQRTQQEDSAVYLCASSFDGATYEQYFGPGTRLTVT.

This chain connects TRBV15 to TRBJ2-5; D unclear. Between the trimmed V and J ends, which lost 3 bases and 5 bases, there was a span of 16 bases. The CDR3 length is 15 residues. CDR1 is LNHNV, CDR2 YYDKDF, per germline (reference sequence). The DNA of the CDR3 is TGTGCCACCAGCAGGGAGCGTGGATTTATTGAGACCCAGTACTTC. Protein product: CATSRERGFIETQYF. Looking up the rest from reference TRBV15 and TRBJ2-5 gives the full variable domain: DAMVIQNPRYQVTQFGKPVTLSCSQTLNHNVMYWYQQKSSQAPKLLFHYYDKDFNNEADTPDNFQSRRPNTSFCFLDIRSPGLGDTAMYLCATSRERGFIETQYFGPGTRLLVL.

The V call is TRBV6-2 or TRBV6-3, the J call TRBJ2-5, with D unresolved. This CDR3 is 16 amino acids long. The germline V gene has CDR1 MNHEY and CDR2 SVGEGT. V dropped 0 bases and J dropped 3 bases, with 14 bases sitting between them. Written as DNA, the CDR3 is TGTGCCAGCAGTTACTCCCCGGGTTCACAGAAAGAGACCCAGTACTTC. Amino acids: CASSYSPGSQKETQYF.

The J gene is TRBJ2-6, the V gene TRBV6-5; D uncertain. V lost 10 bases, J lost 4 bases, and 11 bases lay in between. This CDR3 contains 13 residues. CDR1 and CDR2 from the germline V gene are MNHEY and SVGAGI. This CDR3 is CATASSGANVLTF. CDR3 bases: TGTGCCACCGCCAGTTCGGGGGCCAACGTCCTGACTTTC.

This clonotype was seen only once. Germline and junction disagree at one end, which may indicate a read error. This sequence joins TRBV28 and TRBJ2-6; 13 bases fit TRBD2. This CDR3 is built from 17 residues. CDR1 is MDHEN, CDR2 SYDVKM, per germline. The CDR3 DNA sequence: TGTGCCAGCTGTCGGACTAGCGGGAGTTTTGGGGTCAACGTCCTGACTTTC. Encoded protein: CASCRTSGSFGVNVLTF.

The table lists this clonotype with many counts. This chain joins TRBV10-2 and TRBJ2-7, with 8 bases fitting TRBD1. V shed 6 bases and J 4 bases; nucleotides not matched to a gene: 5. Germline assignment: CDR1 WSHSY and CDR2 SAAADI. The CDR3 has 13 residues. The chain's CDR3 is CASRGQDRYEQYF. DNA for the CDR3: TGCGCCAGCAGGGGACAGGATCGGTACGAGCAGTACTTC.

The chain employs TRBV12-3 or TRBV12-4 and TRBJ2-5; 7 bases agree with TRBD1. CDR3 length equals 17 residues. J was trimmed by 2 bases and V by 2 bases; bases with no gene match: 11. This chain's CDR3 is CASSLRRAGGVQETQYF. The CDR3 nucleotides read TGTGCCAGCAGTTTAAGAAGGGCAGGGGGTGTGCAAGAGACCCAGTACTTC.

This rearrangement joins TRBV6-2 or TRBV6-3 to TRBJ2-2, with 7 positions matching TRBD1. Trimming at V came to 10 bases and at J to 4 bases, leaving 9 bases not matched to a gene. CDR3 length: 14 amino acids. Looked up from germline, CDR1 is MNHEY and CDR2 is SVGEGT. CDR3 amino acids: CAIRRQGVTGELFF. The CDR3 DNA reads TGTGCCATCCGGAGGCAGGGGGTCACCGGGGAGCTGTTTTTT.

This sequence joins TRBV3-1 and TRBJ2-7; TRBD2 agrees at 10 bases. In germline, CDR1 is LGHDT, CDR2 YNNKEL (reference sequence). V was clipped by 0 bases and J by 4 bases; unmatched bases: 15. The length of the CDR3 is 19 residues. In DNA form, the CDR3 reads TGTGCCAGCAGCCAAGAACCCAGCGGGGGGGCGAGTATCTGGTACGAGCAGTACTTC. This sequence encodes CASSQEPSGGASIWYEQYF.

This clonotype was found a few times. The chain links TRBV5-6 to TRBJ2-1, with 7 positions matching TRBD1. The germline gives CDR1 SGHDT, CDR2 YYEEEE. J gave up 2 bases and V 7 bases, and 6 bases lay outside the gene matches. CDR3 length equals 14 residues. CDR3 nucleotide sequence: TGTGCCAGCCTTGGGCAGGGGGCCTACAATGAGCAGTTCTTC. Translated, it gives CASLGQGAYNEQFF.

Comments on this clonotype: This may be a read error: a much more frequent sequence differs by one nucleotide. The V gene is TRBV4-3, the J gene TRBJ1-2, with D perhaps TRBD1 (6 bases). Germline-derived CDR1 and CDR2 are LGHNA and YSLEER. V lost 5 bases and J lost 4, with 11 bases in between. The CDR3 has 13 amino acids. The CDR3 DNA reads TGCGCCAGCAGCTTAACAGGGATCTATGGCTACACCTTC. Protein sequence: CASSLTGIYGYTF.

This clonotype was detected once. Sequence at one end of the junction differs from germline and may be a read error. The chain links TRBV18 to TRBJ1-1; TRBD1 is a possible D gene (5 bases). Germline CDR1 KGHSH, CDR2 LQKENI. This CDR3 is built from 14 residues. This CDR3 is CASLPQRGSTEAFF. The CDR3 region has the DNA TGTGCCAGCTTACCACAACGGGGGAGTACTGAAGCTTTCTTT.

This clonotype was observed a handful of times. This chain's CDR3 is CSARQGTDYGYTF. The CDR3, as DNA: TGCAGTGCCAGACAGGGGACAGACTATGGCTACACCTTC. The chain joins TRBV20-1 to TRBJ1-2, with 8 bases matching TRBD1. The CDR3 length is 13 residues. Germline loops: CDR1 DFQATT, CDR2 SNEGSKA (reference sequence). The trim removed 6 bases at V and 3 bases at J, leaving 6 bases unmatched.

This sequence joins TRBV11-2 and TRBJ2-5, with D possibly TRBD1 on 6 matching bases. V dropped 2 bases and J dropped 5 bases, with 18 bases sitting between them. The CDR3 extends over 16 amino acids. The germline CDR1 and CDR2 sequences are SGHAT and FQNNGV. CDR3 in amino acids: CASSLTGGRGSETQYF. The CDR3, as DNA: TGTGCCAGCAGCTTAACTGGGGGCAGGGGTTCGGAGACCCAGTACTTC.

The chain couples TRBV7-2 to TRBJ2-1; 9 nucleotides align to TRBD2. The trim removed 2 bases at V and 3 bases at J, leaving 5 bases unmatched. The length of the CDR3 is 16 residues. Germline values: CDR1 SGHTA, CDR2 FQGNSA. CDR3 bases: TGTGCCAGCAGCTTATCGGGGCGGGGGGGCTACAATGAGCAGTTCTTC. Amino acid sequence: CASSLSGRGGYNEQFF.

The V gene is TRBV10-3, the J gene TRBJ2-7; 7 nucleotides match TRBD2. This CDR3 contains 15 residues. Germline CDR1 is ENHRY and CDR2 is SYGVKD. The V and J ends lost 2 bases and 2 bases, in that order; junction bases with no gene match: 6. The CDR3 sequence: CAISEGRGRTYEQYF. The CDR3 DNA sequence: TGTGCCATCAGTGAGGGGAGGGGCAGGACCTACGAGCAGTACTTC.

This chain joins TRBV11-1 and TRBJ2-5, with unresolved D. Germline V gene lookup returns CDR1 SGHAT and CDR2 FQDESV (reference sequence). There are 13 residues in the CDR3. Trimming left V 3 bases short and J 11 bases short, with 16 bases between. CDR3 in amino acids: CASSLAVTGEQYF. The CDR3 DNA reads TGTGCCAGCAGCTTGGCAGTGACGGGTGAGCAGTACTTC.

The V gene is TRBV30, the J gene TRBJ2-3; 8 bases are a match to TRBD1. The ends lost 5 bases at V and 7 bases at J; junction bases unmatched: 11. CDR3 length equals 14 residues. Germline values: CDR1 GTSNPN, CDR2 SVGIG (reference sequence). CDR3 sequence (DNA): TGTGCCTGGGGAAAGGGACAGGCCTTCAATACGCAGTATTTT. It codes for CAWGKGQAFNTQYF. Looking up the rest from reference TRBV30 and TRBJ2-3 gives the full variable domain: SQTIHQWPATLVQPVGSPLSLECTVEGTSNPNLYWYRQAAGRGLQLLFYSVGIGQISSEVPQNLSASRPQDRQFILSSKKLLLSDSGFYLCAWGKGQAFNTQYFGPGTRLTVL.

This clonotype was detected only a few times. The CDR3 nucleotides read TGCAGTGCCCGGGACAGGTTGGGAGCTCAGCCCCAGCATTTT. It is translated as CSARDRLGAQPQHF. The chain is built from TRBV20-1 and TRBJ1-5; TRBD1 matches at 8 bases. V lost 6 bases to trimming and J lost 6 bases; unmatched junction nucleotides: 10. The V gene's germline CDR1 is DFQATT and CDR2 SNEGSKA (reference sequence). This CDR3 region has 14 residues.

This clonotype was recorded a few times. This rearrangement joins TRBV5-1 to TRBJ2-5; 8 bases agree with TRBD2. This CDR3 contains 16 residues. CDR1 and CDR2 from the germline V gene are SGHRS and YFSETQ. V shed 4 bases, J shed 3 bases, and the junction held 11 bases outside the gene matches. The CDR3 is CASSELSGLAEETQYF. Here the CDR3 DNA reads TGCGCCAGCAGCGAACTATCCGGACTAGCAGAAGAGACCCAGTACTTC.